Listed here is a single T cell receptor (beta chain). This clonotype was counted ten times or more. It has no known antigen specificity. Base qualities are missing; no much larger clone stands one base away. The germline V gene sets CDR1 to SGDLS and CDR2 to YYNGEE. Inclusive of the bounding cysteine and phenylalanine, the CDR3 is 14 residues long. The retained sequence is limited to the CDR3, 42 bases, with the frame set at the first base. V and J are truncated by 0 bases and 5 bases respectively, leaving an intervening sequence of 9 bases. Sequencing was carried out with an Illumina HiSeq 2500. Quantitative 5'-RACE with molecular barcodes was used to prepare TCR beta libraries. The original pipeline was this. A new computational method based on a probabilistic model of VDJ rearrangement was used to identify disease-linked TCR variants. In TCRdb, the public reads were trimmed at Q25 with fastp and aligned with MiXCR, with productive beta chains retained. Every CDR3 protein is listed once, alongside the most common genes and DNA of its rows. These V and J calls derive from TCRdb rather than the authors' analysis. The sample table records more than 10,000 distinct CDR3 sequences; approximately 3% of these occur just once. 7.5% to 9% of the sample belongs to the ten largest clones.

The data were taken from a study of CD8 T cells in ankylosing spondylitis (dated by TCRdb to 2017 to 2019). Study-wide context: T cell receptor beta repertoires were profiled in healthy donors and ankylosing spondylitis patients so that disease-linked TCR variants could be found. Peripheral blood samples were taken, and synovial fluid was additionally collected from ankylosing spondylitis patients. In total, the full study cohort was made up of about 99 healthy donors and approximately 24 ankylosing spondylitis patients.

General findings and caveats noted by the study authors: Significant enrichment of the disease-linked clones was reported in matched synovial fluid samples from ankylosing spondylitis patients. A CD8+ phenotype was shown by the disease-linked clones, which were found at relatively low frequencies in peripheral blood. Blood from ankylosing spondylitis patients appeared to be characterized by a TCR beta motif made up of under 10 highly homologous amino acid variants. Some motif variants had previously been reported in the synovial fluid and blood of reactive arthritis patients, which suggests shared mechanisms of disease initiation.

This clonotype was obtained from a male donor with ankylosing spondylitis or in good health (not recorded which). The sample was blood, either unsorted or a sorted T cell fraction (not recorded which). The rearranged segments are TRBV9 and TRBJ2-1, with the D gene not confidently named. At the DNA level, the sequence is TGTGCCAGCAGCGTAGAACCCTTACACAATGAGCAGTTCTTC. Its protein reads: CASSVEPLHNEQFF.